This TCR beta chain was retrieved from a study of T cells in localized non-small cell lung cancer. Notes on the study in general: In adjacent lung appeared a median about 58 of the top 100 tumor clones. Among the tissues sampled, uninvolved adjacent lung had the highest T cell clonality, above tumor.

This clone occurred once. Antigen unknown. Germline values: CDR1 MNHNY, CDR2 SVGAGI (reference sequence). V gave up 8 bases and J gave up 6 bases; unmatched junction bases: 14. This CDR3 has 15 residues. Data came from immunoSEQ multiplex PCR; TCRdb stores just in-frame clones and leaves some out. The table records about 11,000 clones, more than 90% of them present only once. This sequence joins TRBV6-6 and TRBJ2-7, with TRBD1 matching over 9 bases. This receptor was identified in an older male donor with stage III lung adenocarcinoma. Sequencing was performed on peripheral blood, taken before any cancer treatment. The CDR3 sequence: CASGKEGTGYSEQYF. The CDR3 DNA sequence: TGTGCCAGCGGCAAGGAAGGGACAGGGTATAGCGAGCAGTACTTC.